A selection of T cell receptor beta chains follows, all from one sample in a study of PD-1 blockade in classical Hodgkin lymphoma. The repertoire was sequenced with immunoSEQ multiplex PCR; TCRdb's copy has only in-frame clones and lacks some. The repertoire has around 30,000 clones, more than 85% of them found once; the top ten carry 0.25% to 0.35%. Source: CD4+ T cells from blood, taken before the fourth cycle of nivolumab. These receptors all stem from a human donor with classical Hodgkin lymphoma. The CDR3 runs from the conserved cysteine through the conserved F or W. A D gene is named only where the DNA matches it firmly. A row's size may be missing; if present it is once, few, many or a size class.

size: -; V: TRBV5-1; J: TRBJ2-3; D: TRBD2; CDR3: CASSFAGAGDTQYF; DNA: TGCGCCAGCAGCTTTGCGGGAGCGGGAGATACGCAGTATTTT
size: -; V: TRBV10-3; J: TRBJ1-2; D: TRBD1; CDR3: CATTAAGGYGYTF; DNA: TGTGCCACCACTGCGGCAGGGGGCTATGGCTACACCTTC
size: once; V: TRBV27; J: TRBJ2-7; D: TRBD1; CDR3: CASSLFAGGVQYEQYF; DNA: TGTGCCAGCAGTTTATTTGCAGGGGGAGTTCAGTACGAGCAGTACTTC
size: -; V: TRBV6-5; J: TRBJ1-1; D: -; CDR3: CASSYQGGETEAFF; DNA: TGTGCCAGCAGTTACCAAGGGGGTGAGACTGAAGCTTTCTTT
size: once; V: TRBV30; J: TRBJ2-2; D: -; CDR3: CAWSLRPGLRVGELFF; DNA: TGTGCCTGGAGTCTTCGTCCAGGGTTAAGAGTAGGGGAGCTGTTTTTT
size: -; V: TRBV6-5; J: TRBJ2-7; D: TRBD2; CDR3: CASRTRERSGEQYF; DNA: TGTGCCAGCAGAACGCGGGAGAGGTCGGGTGAGCAGTACTTC
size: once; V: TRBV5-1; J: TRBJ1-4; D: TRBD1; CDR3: CASSRQGASSANEKLFF; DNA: TGCGCCAGCAGCCGACAGGGGGCTTCTTCCGCTAATGAAAAACTGTTTTTT
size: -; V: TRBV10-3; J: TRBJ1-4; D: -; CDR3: CAIGGHRNEKLFF; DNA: TGTGCCATCGGAGGACACAGGAATGAAAAACTGTTTTTT
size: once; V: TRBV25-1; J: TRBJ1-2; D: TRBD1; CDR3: CASSETPTGLYGYTF; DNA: TGTGCCAGCAGTGAAACTCCGACAGGGCTATATGGCTACACCTTC
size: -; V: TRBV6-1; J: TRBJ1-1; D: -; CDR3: CASSGILYTEAFF; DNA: TGTGCCAGTTCCGGGATACTCTACACTGAAGCTTTCTTT
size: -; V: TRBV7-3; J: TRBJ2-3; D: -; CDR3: CASSLGWGDGTDTQYF; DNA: TGTGCCAGCAGCTTAGGCTGGGGGGACGGCACAGATACGCAGTATTTT
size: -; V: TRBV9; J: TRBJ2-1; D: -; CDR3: CASSVGGRGSYNEQFF; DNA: TGTGCCAGCAGCGTAGGGGGTCGAGGGTCCTACAATGAGCAGTTCTTC
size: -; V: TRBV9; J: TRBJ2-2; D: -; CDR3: CASSLQGQHTGELFF; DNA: TGTGCCAGCAGCCTCCAGGGACAACACACCGGGGAGCTGTTTTTT
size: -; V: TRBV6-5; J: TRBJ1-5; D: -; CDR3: CASSYRGGLGPQHF; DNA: TGTGCCAGCAGTTACAGGGGGGGCCTAGGGCCCCAGCATTTT
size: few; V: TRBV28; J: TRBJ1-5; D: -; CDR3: CASSQRLGRGGNQPQHF; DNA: TGTGCCAGCAGCCAGCGGTTGGGGAGAGGGGGCAATCAGCCCCAGCATTTT
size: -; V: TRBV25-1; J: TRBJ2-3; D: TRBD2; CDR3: CASRKREMGTDTQYF; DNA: TGTGCCAGCAGGAAGCGGGAGATGGGCACAGATACGCAGTATTTT
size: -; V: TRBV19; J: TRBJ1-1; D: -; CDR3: CASSPPQGRDTEAFF; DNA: TGTGCCAGTAGTCCTCCGCAGGGTAGGGACACTGAAGCTTTCTTT
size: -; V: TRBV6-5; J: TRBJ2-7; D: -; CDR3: CASSPSGGPYEQYF; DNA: TGTGCCAGCAGCCCCTCCGGGGGGCCCTACGAGCAGTACTTC
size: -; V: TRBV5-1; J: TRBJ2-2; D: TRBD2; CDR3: CASSLELASITGTGELFF; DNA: TGCGCCAGCAGCTTGGAACTAGCGAGTATAACCGGGACCGGGGAGCTGTTTTTT
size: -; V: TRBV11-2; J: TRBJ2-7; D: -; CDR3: CASSLASPTYEQYF; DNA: TGTGCCAGCAGCTTAGCCAGCCCTACCTACGAGCAGTACTTC
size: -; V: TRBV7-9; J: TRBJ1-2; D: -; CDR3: CASSSQALYGYTF; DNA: TGTGCCAGCAGCTCCCAGGCACTCTATGGCTACACCTTC
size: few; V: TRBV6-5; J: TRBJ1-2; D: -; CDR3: CASRGYGYTF; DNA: TGTGCCAGCAGGGGTTATGGCTACACCTTC
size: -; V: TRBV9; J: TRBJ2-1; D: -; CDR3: CASSPGVERGEQFF; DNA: TGTGCCAGCAGCCCCGGGGTAGAGCGTGGGGAGCAGTTCTTC
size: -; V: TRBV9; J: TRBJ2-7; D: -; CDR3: CASSAQAGWQVEQYF; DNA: TGTGCCAGCAGCGCCCAGGCCGGGTGGCAAGTCGAGCAGTACTTC
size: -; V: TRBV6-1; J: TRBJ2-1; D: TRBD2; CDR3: CASSEYPATSGYNEQFF; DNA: TGTGCCAGCAGTGAATACCCGGCCACTAGCGGTTACAATGAGCAGTTCTTC
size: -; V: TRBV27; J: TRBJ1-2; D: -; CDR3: CASSSRLTYGYTF; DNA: TGTGCCAGCAGTAGCAGGCTAACCTATGGCTACACCTTC
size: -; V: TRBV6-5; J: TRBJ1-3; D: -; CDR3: CASSSTGTPGNTIYF; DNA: TGTGCCAGCAGTTCGACCGGGACACCTGGAAACACCATATATTTT
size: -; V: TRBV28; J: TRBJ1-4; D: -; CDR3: CASSTPGGSFNEKLFF; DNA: TGTGCCAGCAGTACCCCGGGGGGGAGCTTTAATGAAAAACTGTTTTTT
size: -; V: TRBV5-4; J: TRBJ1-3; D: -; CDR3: CASSLAGGGNTIYF; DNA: TGTGCCAGCAGCTTGGCTGGCGGGGGAAACACCATATATTTT
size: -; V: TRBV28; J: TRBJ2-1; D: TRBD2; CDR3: CASSLAGGGNEQFF; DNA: TGTGCCAGCAGCTTAGCGGGAGGGGGCAATGAGCAGTTCTTC
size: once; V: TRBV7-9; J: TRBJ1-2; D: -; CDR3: CASSLARALNRNYGYTF; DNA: TGTGCCAGCAGCTTAGCCCGGGCACTCAACAGGAACTATGGCTACACCTTC
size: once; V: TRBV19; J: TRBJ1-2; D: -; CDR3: CASAYKDRYGYTF; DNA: TGTGCCAGTGCCTATAAGGACAGATACGGCTACACCTTC
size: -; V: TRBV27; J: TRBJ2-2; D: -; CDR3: CASSVFQGGTGELFF; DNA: TGTGCCAGCAGTGTTTTTCAGGGGGGCACCGGGGAGCTGTTTTTT
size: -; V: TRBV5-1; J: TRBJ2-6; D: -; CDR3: CASSLSAPSGANVLTF; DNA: TGCGCCAGCAGCCTCTCGGCCCCCTCTGGGGCCAACGTCCTGACTTTC
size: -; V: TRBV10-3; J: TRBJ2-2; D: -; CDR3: CAIKIDGGNTGELFF; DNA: TGTGCCATAAAGATAGACGGTGGGAACACCGGGGAGCTGTTTTTT
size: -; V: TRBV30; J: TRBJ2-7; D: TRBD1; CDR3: CAWEPGQGQNEQYF; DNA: TGTGCCTGGGAACCGGGACAGGGTCAAAACGAGCAGTACTTC
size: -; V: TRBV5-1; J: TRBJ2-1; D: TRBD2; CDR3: CASSLDTSGGLRGEQFF; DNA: TGCGCCAGCAGCTTGGATACTAGCGGGGGCCTAAGGGGTGAGCAGTTCTTC
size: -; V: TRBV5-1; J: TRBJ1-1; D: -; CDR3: CASSLGLQGNTEAFF; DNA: TGCGCCAGCAGCTTGGGATTACAAGGGAACACTGAAGCTTTCTTT
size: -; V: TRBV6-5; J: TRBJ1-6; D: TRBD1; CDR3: CASSYGGTVRDSPLHF; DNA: TGTGCCAGCAGTTACGGGGGGACAGTGCGTGATTCACCCCTCCACTTT